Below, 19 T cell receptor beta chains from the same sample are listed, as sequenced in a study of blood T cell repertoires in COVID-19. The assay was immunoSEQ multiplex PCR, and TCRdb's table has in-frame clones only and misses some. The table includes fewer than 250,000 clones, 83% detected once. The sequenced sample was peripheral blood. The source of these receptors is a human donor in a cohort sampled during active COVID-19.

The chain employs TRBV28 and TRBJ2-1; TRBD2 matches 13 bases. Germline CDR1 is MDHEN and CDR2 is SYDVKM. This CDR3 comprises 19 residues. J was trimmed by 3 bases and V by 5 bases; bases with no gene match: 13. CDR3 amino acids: CASSHTSGRGGGVYNEQFF. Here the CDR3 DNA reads TGTGCCAGCAGTCATACTAGCGGGAGGGGTGGAGGGGTCTACAATGAGCAGTTCTTC.

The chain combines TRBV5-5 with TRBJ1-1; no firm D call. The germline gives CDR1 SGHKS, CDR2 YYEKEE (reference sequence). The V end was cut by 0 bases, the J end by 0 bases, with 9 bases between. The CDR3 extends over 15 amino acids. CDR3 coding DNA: TGTGCCAGCAGCTTGGTGGGAGCCCTGAACACTGAAGCTTTCTTT. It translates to CASSLVGALNTEAFF.

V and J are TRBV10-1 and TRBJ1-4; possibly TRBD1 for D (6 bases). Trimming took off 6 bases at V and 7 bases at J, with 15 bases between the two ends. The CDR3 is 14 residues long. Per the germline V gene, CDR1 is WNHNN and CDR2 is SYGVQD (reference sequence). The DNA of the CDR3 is TGCGCCAGCAGCTCCGGGACAACGGGTGAAAAACTGTTTTTT. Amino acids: CASSSGTTGEKLFF.

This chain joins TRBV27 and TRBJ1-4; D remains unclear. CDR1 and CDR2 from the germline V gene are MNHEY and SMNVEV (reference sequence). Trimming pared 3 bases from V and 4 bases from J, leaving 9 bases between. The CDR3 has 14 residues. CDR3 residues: CASSFEGFNEKLFF. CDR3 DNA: TGTGCCAGCAGTTTTGAGGGCTTTAATGAAAAACTGTTTTTT.

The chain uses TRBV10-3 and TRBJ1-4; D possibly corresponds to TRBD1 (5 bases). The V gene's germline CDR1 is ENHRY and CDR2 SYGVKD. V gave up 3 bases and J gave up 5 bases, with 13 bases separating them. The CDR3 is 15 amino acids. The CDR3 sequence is CAISESRDWNEKLFF. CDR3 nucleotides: TGTGCCATCAGTGAATCTAGGGACTGGAATGAAAAACTGTTTTTT.

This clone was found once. The CDR3 sequence is CASSLGTSGNQETQYF. CDR3 sequence (DNA): TGCGCCAGCAGCTTGGGGACTAGCGGTAATCAAGAGACCCAGTACTTC. V and J are TRBV5-1 and TRBJ2-5; 10 nucleotides match TRBD2. CDR1 SGHRS and CDR2 YFSETQ come from the germline V gene. V was pared by 0 bases and J by 2 bases, with 4 bases of the junction left unmatched. This CDR3 is 16 amino acids long.

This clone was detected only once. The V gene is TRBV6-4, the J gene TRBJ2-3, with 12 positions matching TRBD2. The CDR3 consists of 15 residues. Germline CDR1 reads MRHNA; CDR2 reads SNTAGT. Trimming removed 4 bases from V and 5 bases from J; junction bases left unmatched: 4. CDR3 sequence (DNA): TGTGCCAGCAGTGTCCAGACTAGCGGGGGAGATACGCAGTATTTT. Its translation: CASSVQTSGGDTQYF.

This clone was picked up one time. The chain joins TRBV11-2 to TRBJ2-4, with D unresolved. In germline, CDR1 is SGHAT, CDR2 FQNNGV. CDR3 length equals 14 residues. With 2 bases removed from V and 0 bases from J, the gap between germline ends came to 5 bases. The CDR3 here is CASSLTGAKNIQYF. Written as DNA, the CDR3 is TGTGCCAGCAGCTTAACGGGAGCCAAAAACATTCAGTACTTC.

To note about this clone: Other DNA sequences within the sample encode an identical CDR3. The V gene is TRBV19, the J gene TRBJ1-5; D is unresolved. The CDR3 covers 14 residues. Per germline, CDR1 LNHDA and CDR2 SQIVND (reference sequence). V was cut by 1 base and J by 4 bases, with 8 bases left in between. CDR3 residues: CASSIGAGNQPQHF. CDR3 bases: TGTGCCAGTAGTATAGGGGCGGGGAATCAGCCCCAGCATTTT.

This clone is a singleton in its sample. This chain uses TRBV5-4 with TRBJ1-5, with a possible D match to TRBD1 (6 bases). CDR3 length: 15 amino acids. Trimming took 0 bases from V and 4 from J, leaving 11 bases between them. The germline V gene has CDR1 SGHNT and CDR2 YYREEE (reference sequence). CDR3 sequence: CASSLAGQGNQPQHF. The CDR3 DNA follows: TGTGCCAGCAGCTTGGCAGGGCAGGGGAATCAGCCCCAGCATTTT.

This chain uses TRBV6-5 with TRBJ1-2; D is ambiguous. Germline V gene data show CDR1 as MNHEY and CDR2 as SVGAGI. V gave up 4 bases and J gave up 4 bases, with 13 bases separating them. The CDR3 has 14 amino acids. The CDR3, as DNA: TGTGCCAGCAGTTCAGACGGGAGTAGCTATGGCTACACCTTC. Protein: CASSSDGSSYGYTF.

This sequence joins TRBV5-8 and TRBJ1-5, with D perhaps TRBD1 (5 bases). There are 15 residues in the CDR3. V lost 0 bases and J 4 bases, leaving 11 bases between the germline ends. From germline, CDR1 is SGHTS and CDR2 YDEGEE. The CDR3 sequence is CASSLDRRPNQPQHF. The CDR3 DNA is TGTGCCAGCAGCTTGGACAGGAGACCAAATCAGCCCCAGCATTTT.

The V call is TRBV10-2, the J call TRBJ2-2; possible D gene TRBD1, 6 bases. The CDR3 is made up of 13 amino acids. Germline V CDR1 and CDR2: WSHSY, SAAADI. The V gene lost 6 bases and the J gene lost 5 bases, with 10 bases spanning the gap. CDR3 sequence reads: CASRDRNTGELFF. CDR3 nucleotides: TGCGCCAGCAGAGACAGGAATACCGGGGAGCTGTTTTTT.

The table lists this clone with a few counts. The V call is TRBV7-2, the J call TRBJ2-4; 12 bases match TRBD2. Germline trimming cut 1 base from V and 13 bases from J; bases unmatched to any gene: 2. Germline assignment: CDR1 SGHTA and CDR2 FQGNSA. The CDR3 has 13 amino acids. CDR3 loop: CASSLGLAGGQYF. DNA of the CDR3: TGTGCCAGCAGCTTAGGGCTAGCGGGAGGGCAGTACTTC.

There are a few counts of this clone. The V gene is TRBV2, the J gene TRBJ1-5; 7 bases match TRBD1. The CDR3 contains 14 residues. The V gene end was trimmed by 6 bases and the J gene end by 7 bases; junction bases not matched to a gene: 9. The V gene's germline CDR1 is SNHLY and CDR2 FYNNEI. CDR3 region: CASSRDRVGQPQHF. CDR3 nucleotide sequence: TGTGCCAGCAGCCGAGACAGGGTAGGGCAGCCCCAGCATTTT.

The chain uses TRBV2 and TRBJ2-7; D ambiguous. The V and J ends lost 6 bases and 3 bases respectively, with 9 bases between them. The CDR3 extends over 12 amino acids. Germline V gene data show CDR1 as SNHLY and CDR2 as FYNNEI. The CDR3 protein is CASRTSGYEQYF. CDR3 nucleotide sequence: TGTGCCAGCAGGACCTCGGGCTACGAGCAGTACTTC.

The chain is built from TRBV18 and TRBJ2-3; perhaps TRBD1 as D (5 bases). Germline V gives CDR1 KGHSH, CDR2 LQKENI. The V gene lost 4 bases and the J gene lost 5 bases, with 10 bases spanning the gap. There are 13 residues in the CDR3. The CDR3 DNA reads TGTGCCAGCTCACGACAGAAGGGAGATACGCAGTATTTT. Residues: CASSRQKGDTQYF.

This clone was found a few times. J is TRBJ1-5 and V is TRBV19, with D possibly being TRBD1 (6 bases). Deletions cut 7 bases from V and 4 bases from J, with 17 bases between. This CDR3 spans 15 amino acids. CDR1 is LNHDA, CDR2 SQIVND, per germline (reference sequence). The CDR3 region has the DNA TGTGCCAGTATACCCGAGGGACACCAGAATCAGCCCCAGCATTTT. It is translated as CASIPEGHQNQPQHF.

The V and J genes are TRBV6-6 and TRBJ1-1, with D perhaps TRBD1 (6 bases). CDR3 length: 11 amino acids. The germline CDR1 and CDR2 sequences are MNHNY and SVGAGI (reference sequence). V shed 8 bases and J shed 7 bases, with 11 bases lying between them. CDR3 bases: TGTGCCAGCCGAGGACAGCATGAAGCTTTCTTT. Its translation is CASRGQHEAFF.